The 27 T cell receptor beta chains below all came from one sample that was sequenced in a study of OX40 agonist ivuxolimab in advanced cancers. Produced via immunoSEQ multiplex PCR; TCRdb's table is partial and in-frame only. The sample lists 83,000 or so clones; around 85% were seen once. Here the sequenced sample was CD4+ or CD8+ T cells sorted from blood, taken in a trial of the OX40 agonist ivuxolimab. These receptors all stem from an adult with an advanced solid tumor such as melanoma, head and neck, liver or kidney cancer.

The chain uses TRBV4-2 and TRBJ2-7, with 12 bases matching TRBD1. The V gene end was trimmed by 1 base and the J gene end by 2 bases; junction bases not matched to a gene: 3. In germline, CDR1 is LGHNA, CDR2 YNFKEQ. The CDR3 is 16 amino acids. DNA for the CDR3: TGTGCCAGCAGCCAAGTTGGGACAGGGGGCGCCTACGAGCAGTACTTC. Encoded protein: CASSQVGTGGAYEQYF.

V gene TRBV2 combines with J gene TRBJ2-3; D remains ambiguous. V lost 4 bases and J lost 4, with 9 bases in between. CDR1 and CDR2 (germline): SNHLY, FYNNEI. The CDR3 is 13 amino acids. The CDR3 sequence is CASSGLLADTQYF. CDR3 DNA: TGTGCCAGCAGTGGCCTCCTAGCAGATACGCAGTATTTT.

The chain couples TRBV7-9 to TRBJ2-1, with unresolved D. Per the germline V gene, CDR1 is SEHNR and CDR2 is FQNEAQ (reference sequence). Between the trimmed V and J ends, which lost 3 bases and 0 bases, there was a span of 12 bases. This CDR3 region has 16 residues. CDR3 DNA: TGTGCCAGCAGCTTGCTGGGTCCAAGCTCCTACAATGAGCAGTTCTTC. Translated: CASSLLGPSSYNEQFF.

This rearrangement joins TRBV19 to TRBJ2-2; weak D call: TRBD2 (6 bases). This CDR3 has 16 amino acids. Germline lookup yields CDR1 LNHDA and CDR2 SQIVND (reference sequence). V dropped 3 bases and J dropped 1 base, with 12 bases sitting between them. In nucleotides, the CDR3 is TGTGCCAGTAGTATGTCCGGGGGAGGGAACACCGGGGAGCTGTTTTTT. Its translation is CASSMSGGGNTGELFF.

The J gene is TRBJ1-1, the V gene TRBV5-4; D may be TRBD1 (6 bases). CDR1 and CDR2 from the germline V gene are SGHNT and YYREEE (reference sequence). The V end was cut by 7 bases, the J end by 5 bases, with 12 bases between. This CDR3 is 12 amino acids long. The CDR3 region is CASRGRGTEAFF. CDR3 in DNA: TGTGCCAGCCGGGGAAGGGGGACTGAAGCTTTCTTT.

V is TRBV4-3 and J is TRBJ2-3, with 9 bases fitting TRBD1. Germline values: CDR1 LGHNA, CDR2 YSLEER. V lost 4 bases, J lost 2 bases, and 4 bases stayed unmatched. The CDR3 is 15 residues long. The CDR3 sequence is CASSLGTGYTDTQYF. CDR3 nucleotides: TGCGCCAGCAGCCTCGGGACAGGGTACACAGATACGCAGTATTTT.

This clone was detected a few times. The chain recombines TRBV6-6 with TRBJ2-1; 8 bases are shared with TRBD2. The CDR3 is 14 residues long. V trimming: 5 bases; J trimming: 7 bases; junction bases outside the gene matches: 7. Germline lookup yields CDR1 MNHNY and CDR2 SVGAGI (reference sequence). In DNA form, the CDR3 reads TGTGCCAGCAGTCCCGCCGGGGGGGTAAATGAGCAGTTCTTC. Translating gives CASSPAGGVNEQFF.

The chain joins TRBV5-6 to TRBJ2-2; D unclear. There are 16 residues in the CDR3. With 0 bases removed from V and 6 bases from J, the gap between germline ends came to 15 bases. CDR1 SGHDT and CDR2 YYEEEE come from the germline V gene. The CDR3 DNA reads as TGTGCCAGCAGCTTGGACTCGAGGCGGTTCGCCGGGGAGCTGTTTTTT. Its translation: CASSLDSRRFAGELFF.

This chain links TRBV28 with TRBJ1-4; D uncertain. With 5 bases removed from V and 10 bases from J, the gap between germline ends came to 8 bases. This CDR3 is built from 11 residues. Germline V gene lookup returns CDR1 MDHEN and CDR2 SYDVKM. The CDR3 reads CASSPNIKLFF. The CDR3 DNA reads TGTGCCAGCAGTCCTAATATAAAACTGTTTTTT.

The chain employs TRBV5-4 and TRBJ2-1; TRBD2 matches at 8 bases. The CDR3 spans 15 residues. Germline V CDR1 and CDR2: SGHNT, YYREEE (reference sequence). J lost 8 bases, V lost 4 bases, and 11 bases had no gene match. The CDR3 region is CASSRGAAGGDEQFF. DNA for the CDR3: TGTGCCAGCAGCAGAGGGGCAGCCGGGGGGGATGAGCAGTTCTTC.

The chain combines TRBV19 with TRBJ2-3; TRBD2 might be the D (7 bases). The CDR3 runs 14 residues. Germline loops: CDR1 LNHDA, CDR2 SQIVND (reference sequence). Trimming pared 7 bases from V and 5 bases from J, leaving 16 bases between. CDR3 sequence (DNA): TGTGCCAGTAAAGAGGGGGGGGCCTTAGATACGCAGTATTTT. Translation gives CASKEGGALDTQYF.

There are a few counts of this clone. The chain uses TRBV18 and TRBJ1-1, with D unresolved. CDR3 length equals 15 residues. Trimming pared 6 bases from V and 0 bases from J, leaving 14 bases between. Germline lookup yields CDR1 KGHSH and CDR2 LQKENI. CDR3 protein: CASSQAASMNTEAFF. CDR3 bases: TGTGCCAGCTCTCAGGCGGCTAGTATGAACACTGAAGCTTTCTTT.

This chain joins TRBV28 and TRBJ1-1, with D uncertain. The germline V gene has CDR1 MDHEN and CDR2 SYDVKM. The V end was cut by 7 bases, the J end by 4 bases, with 13 bases between. The CDR3 totals 13 residues. CDR3 bases: TGTGCCAGCATCAGCACCACGGGCACTGAAGCTTTCTTT. It is translated as CASISTTGTEAFF. The full variable domain, with the rest looked up from reference TRBV28 and TRBJ1-1, is DVKVTQSSRYLVKRTGEKVFLECVQDMDHENMFWYRQDPGLGLRLIYFSYDVKMKEKGDIPEGYSVSREKKERFSLILESASTNQTSMYLCASISTTGTEAFFGQGTRLTVV.

V and J are TRBV6-5 and TRBJ1-1; maybe TRBD1 (5 bases). The germline CDR1 and CDR2 sequences are MNHEY and SVGAGI. The V end was cut by 6 bases, the J end by 3 bases, with 14 bases between. This CDR3 contains 14 residues. CDR3 bases: TGTGCCAGCAGGGGGGATCGTTCTCACACTGAAGCTTTCTTT. Translating gives CASRGDRSHTEAFF.

CDR3 bases: TGTGCCAGCAGCTTGTCCTTGGGTGGGCAGGGGGCTATCGGAGAGACCCAGTACTTC. Translating gives CASSLSLGGQGAIGETQYF. J is TRBJ2-5 and V is TRBV5-8, with 8 positions matching TRBD1. The J segment lost 4 bases and the V segment lost 1 base, leaving 18 bases of the junction unmatched. The germline V gene encodes CDR1 SGHTS and CDR2 YDEGEE. The CDR3 is 19 amino acids. The whole variable domain, remainder taken from reference TRBV5-8 and TRBJ2-5, is EAGVTQSPTHLIKTRGQQATLRCSPISGHTSVYWYQQALGLGLQFLLWYDEGEERNRGNFPPRFSGRQFPNYSSELNVNALELEDSALYLCASSLSLGGQGAIGETQYFGPGTRLLVL.

The chain couples TRBV11-1 to TRBJ1-1; 7 positions match TRBD1. The trim removed 5 bases at V and 5 bases at J, leaving 8 bases unmatched. The CDR3 has 14 residues. In germline, CDR1 is SGHAT, CDR2 FQDESV (reference sequence). CDR3 nucleotide sequence: TGTGCCAGCAGCCCGCCCGGCAGGGGGACTGAAGCTTTCTTT. It yields the protein CASSPPGRGTEAFF.

The gene calls are TRBV5-1 and TRBJ2-1, with D maybe TRBD1 (5 bases). This CDR3 contains 16 residues. The V and J ends lost 1 base and 2 bases respectively, with 13 bases between them. Germline V CDR1 and CDR2: SGHRS, YFSETQ. The CDR3 region is CASSLTGHGAYNEQFF. The CDR3 bases are TGCGCCAGCAGCTTGACTGGACATGGGGCCTACAATGAGCAGTTCTTC.

V and J are TRBV19 and TRBJ1-4, with TRBD1 as a possible D gene (5 bases). V lost 5 bases and J 4 bases, leaving 20 bases between the germline ends. The CDR3 has 17 residues. Germline lookup yields CDR1 LNHDA and CDR2 SQIVND (reference sequence). The CDR3 sequence: CASSPQATGTLNEKLFF. The CDR3 DNA reads TGTGCCAGTAGTCCCCAGGCCACCGGGACCCTTAATGAAAAACTGTTTTTT. Supplemented by reference TRBV19 and TRBJ1-4, the full variable domain reads DGGITQSPKYLFRKEGQNVTLSCEQNLNHDAMYWYRQDPGQGLRLIYYSQIVNDFQKGDIAEGYSVSREKKESFPLTVTSAQKNPTAFYLCASSPQATGTLNEKLFFGSGTQLSVL.

V and J are TRBV9 and TRBJ2-1, with 8 bases matching TRBD2. Germline assignment: CDR1 SGDLS and CDR2 YYNGEE. The CDR3 has 15 amino acids. After removal of 3 bases from V and 4 bases from J, the junction contained 6 bases not matched to a gene. CDR3 sequence reads: CASSAPGLGYNEQFF. The CDR3 DNA follows: TGTGCCAGCAGCGCACCGGGACTAGGGTACAATGAGCAGTTCTTC.

The chain employs TRBV7-2 and TRBJ2-5; 12 bases align to TRBD2. Gene TRBJ2-7 matches the end of the DNA better, so the J call may be wrong. The germline gives CDR1 SGHTA, CDR2 FQGNSA. CDR3 size: 16 residues. CDR3 DNA: TGTGCCAGCAGCCCCCCCGGTCTAGCGGGGGGGTACGAGCAGTACTTC. The encoded protein is CASSPPGLAGGYEQYF.

This rearrangement joins TRBV14 to TRBJ2-4; D unclear. Germline CDR1 is SGHDN and CDR2 is FVKESK. Trimming stripped 4 bases from V and 0 bases from J, with 4 bases between. This CDR3 comprises 13 residues. The CDR3 DNA reads as TGTGCCAGCAGCCGACTAGCCAAAAACATTCAGTACTTC. Encoded protein: CASSRLAKNIQYF.

The chain couples TRBV28 to TRBJ1-5; D not resolved. CDR3 length equals 15 residues. Germline CDR1 is MDHEN and CDR2 is SYDVKM. V was trimmed by 4 bases and J by 5 bases, leaving 15 bases between them. CDR3 in amino acids: CASSSRRFPYQPQHF. CDR3 coding DNA: TGTGCCAGCAGTTCCCGGAGATTCCCCTATCAGCCCCAGCATTTT.

The chain couples TRBV7-2 to TRBJ2-7; D gene unclear. The V gene lost 1 base and the J gene lost 0 bases, with 7 bases spanning the gap. This CDR3 comprises 14 residues. Germline V gene lookup returns CDR1 SGHTA and CDR2 FQGNSA. For the CDR3, the DNA is TGTGCCAGCAGCTTAGTCAGGTTCTCCTACGAGCAGTACTTC. This codes for CASSLVRFSYEQYF. Full variable domain (remainder filled in from reference TRBV7-2 and TRBJ2-7): GAGVSQSPSNKVTEKGKDVELRCDPISGHTALYWYRQSLGQGLEFLIYFQGNSAPDKSGLPSDRFSAERTGGSVSTLTIQRTQQEDSAVYLCASSLVRFSYEQYFGPGTRLTVT.

V is TRBV19 and J is TRBJ2-7; D is possibly TRBD1 (6 bases). The CDR3 runs 13 residues. V lost 4 bases, J lost 2 bases, and 9 bases lay in between. The V gene's germline CDR1 is LNHDA and CDR2 SQIVND (reference sequence). The CDR3 nucleotides are TGTGCCAGTAGTAAGGGACAAACCTACGAGCAGTACTTC. Its protein product is CASSKGQTYEQYF. The full variable domain, completed using reference TRBV19 and TRBJ2-7, is DGGITQSPKYLFRKEGQNVTLSCEQNLNHDAMYWYRQDPGQGLRLIYYSQIVNDFQKGDIAEGYSVSREKKESFPLTVTSAQKNPTAFYLCASSKGQTYEQYFGPGTRLTVT.

V gene TRBV10-1 combines with J gene TRBJ2-3, with D perhaps given as TRBD1 or TRBD2 (6 bases each). V lost 4 bases and J lost 3, with 8 bases in between. Germline lookup yields CDR1 WNHNN and CDR2 SYGVQD (reference sequence). The CDR3 covers 13 residues. CDR3 sequence (DNA): TGCGCCAGCAGTGGAGGGGGGACAGATACGCAGTATTTT. Translating it yields CASSGGGTDTQYF.

The rearrangement uses TRBV7-2 and TRBJ2-5; 9 nucleotides line up with TRBD1. V was clipped by 5 bases and J by 4 bases; unmatched bases: 11. This CDR3 region has 16 residues. From germline, CDR1 is SGHTA and CDR2 FQGNSA. The CDR3 coding sequence is TGTGCCAGCAGCCGGAGAACTACAGGGGGCACAGAGACCCAGTACTTC. Its protein product is CASSRRTTGGTETQYF.

This chain connects TRBV18 to TRBJ2-1, with D uncertain. The length of the CDR3 is 12 residues. Per the germline V gene, CDR1 is KGHSH and CDR2 is LQKENI. V was cut by 3 bases and J by 12 bases, with 12 bases left in between. The CDR3 nucleotides are TGTGCCAGCTCACCGAGAGGTGATGGGCAGTTCTTC. As protein: CASSPRGDGQFF.